Included here is one T cell receptor (beta chain) sequence, with context. Source study methods: Estimated nucleated cell counts came from reference gene primer amplification. Sequenced by immunoSEQ multiplex PCR; TCRdb stores in-frame clones only, minus some. From that table come the V and J calls and clone size; the DNA was used to work out D and trimming. There are 98,000 or so clones in the sample; about 80% occur only once, and roughly 3.3% lies in the top ten. This specimen comes from a study of blood T cell repertoires in COVID-19. Background on the study: Italy, Spain and the United States were the sources of the convalescent and acute COVID-19 samples. Sources were T cells, B-cell-depleted T cells, or PBMCs; the material itself was cDNA or gDNA.

The germline CDR1 and CDR2 sequences are MDHEN and SYDVKM. Germline trimming cut 5 bases from V and 1 base from J; bases unmatched to any gene: 8. This CDR3 has 15 amino acids. Input material: peripheral blood. The TCR sequence derives from a woman at least 80 years old with active or convalescent COVID-19. V is TRBV28 and J is TRBJ2-7, with TRBD2 matching 7 bases. CDR3 nucleotide sequence: TGTGCCAGCAGTCAGCGGGGCCACCCATCCTACGAGCAGTACTTC. Translating gives CASSQRGHPSYEQYF.